The entry that follows covers one T cell receptor (beta chain) sequence. Its matching antigen is unknown. Naive CD8 cells comprised CD45RO-negative, CCR7-positively selected cells, excluding terminally differentiated effector memory CD45RA+ cells. V was shortened by 4 bases and J by 0 bases, with 10 bases between the two germline ends. Germline assignment: CDR1 SGHTA and CDR2 FQGNSA. The CDR3 has 14 amino acids. The data were produced by immunoSEQ multiplex PCR, yet TCRdb's version contains in-frame clones alone and is incomplete. The table shows about 2 million clones, with about 95% occurring only once. This sample was taken from a study of shared clonotypes between healthy human individuals. General study findings and limits: The study sampled only blood, and tissue repertoires likely differ. Represented diversity, genetic and exposure-history alike, was limited by few donors.

Sequenced material: naive CD8+ T cells sorted from blood. The V gene is TRBV7-2, the J gene TRBJ2-7; D unresolved. The sequence was collected from a man between 18 and 29 years old in good health. CDR3 nucleotides: TGTGCCAGCAGCTCTACTCCTGGCTCCTACGAGCAGTACTTC. Its translation: CASSSTPGSYEQYF.